This T cell receptor beta chain is from a study of blood T cell repertoires in COVID-19. About the research overall: The samples span acute and convalescent COVID-19 from the United States, Italy and Spain. T cells, B-cell-depleted T cells, or PBMCs provided the cDNA or gDNA that served as material.

As handled by the study authors: For nucleated cells, counts were estimated from reference gene primer amplification. Libraries were prepared by immunoSEQ multiplex PCR; TCRdb keeps only in-frame clonotypes and omits some of them. That table is the source of V, J and clone size, and D and trimming were worked out from the DNA. The table shows 35,000 to 45,000 clones, with about 90% occurring only once. This clone has just one count. The CDR3 covers 16 residues. The ends were cut back, 7 bases at V and 2 bases at J, with 18 bases in the middle. From germline, CDR1 is MNHNY and CDR2 SVGAGI (reference sequence).

This sequence originates from a middle-aged man with active COVID-19. The chain links TRBV6-6 to TRBJ1-3; D possibly corresponds to TRBD1 (6 bases). Sequencing input: peripheral blood. This CDR3 reads CASTFGGGQPGNTIYF. The CDR3 bases are TGTGCCAGCACCTTTGGGGGGGGGCAGCCTGGAAACACCATATATTTT.